These 30 T cell receptor beta chains were sequenced from one sample in a study of blood T cell repertoires in COVID-19. Some clones are missing from TCRdb's copy, which holds only in-frame ones; the method was immunoSEQ multiplex PCR. In the table there are roughly 60,000 clones, around 93% of which are singletons. Source material: peripheral blood. Receptors originate from a man aged 50 to 60 with active COVID-19.

This rearrangement joins TRBV11-3 to TRBJ2-7; D is unclear. This CDR3 contains 13 residues. The germline CDR1 and CDR2 sequences are SGHNT and YENEEA. The V and J ends lost 5 bases and 0 bases respectively, with 8 bases between them. CDR3 residues: CASSTPSSYEQYF. For the CDR3, the DNA is TGTGCCAGCAGCACCCCGAGCTCCTACGAGCAGTACTTC.

Here the CDR3 reads CASSERQEYSNQPQHF. The CDR3 DNA reads TGTGCCAGTAGTGAGCGACAGGAATATAGCAATCAGCCCCAGCATTTT. This chain uses TRBV19 with TRBJ1-5, with D possibly TRBD1 on 6 matching bases. V was shortened by 5 bases and J by 0 bases, with 14 bases between the two germline ends. Germline CDR1 reads LNHDA; CDR2 reads SQIVND (reference sequence). The CDR3 sequence is 16 residues long.

The chain joins TRBV18 to TRBJ2-2; the D is unclear. The CDR3 consists of 16 residues. Germline V CDR1 and CDR2: KGHSH, LQKENI. Trimming removed 8 bases at V and 2 bases at J, with 18 bases between. The CDR3 DNA is TGTGCCAGCACCCAACAGATGGTGGGTAACACCGGGGAGCTGTTTTTT. Its protein product is CASTQQMVGNTGELFF.

This clone has just a few counts. This chain links TRBV7-9 with TRBJ1-5; D may be TRBD1 (5 bases). Trimming removed 5 bases from V and 6 bases from J, with 11 bases in between. CDR1 is SEHNR and CDR2 is FQNEAQ in the germline V gene (reference sequence). The CDR3 is 13 amino acids. In nucleotides, the CDR3 is TGTGCCAGCAGCGGAGGGGTGGCTCAGCCCCAGCATTTT. Translated, it gives CASSGGVAQPQHF.

The count of this clone is one. The rearrangement links TRBV5-8 to TRBJ2-3; D is unresolved. The V gene lost 1 base and the J gene lost 2 bases, with 14 bases spanning the gap. CDR3 length: 16 residues. CDR1 is SGHTS, CDR2 YDEGEE, per germline. This CDR3 is CASSLYIQQFTDTQYF. As DNA, the CDR3 is TGTGCCAGCAGCTTGTATATCCAACAGTTCACAGATACGCAGTATTTT.

The chain links TRBV27 to TRBJ1-4; weak D call: TRBD1 (5 bases). V lost 6 bases, J lost 8 bases, and 13 bases lay in between. CDR3 length equals 13 residues. Germline CDR1 MNHEY, CDR2 SMNVEV (reference sequence). In nucleotides, the CDR3 is TGTGCCAGCAGCCCCAGGGTTCACGAAAAACTGTTTTTT. Amino acids: CASSPRVHEKLFF.

In DNA, the CDR3 is TGTGCCAGCATTTCGCTACAGGGGGCTTACGAGCAGTACTTC. This sequence encodes CASISLQGAYEQYF. The chain combines TRBV28 with TRBJ2-7; 9 positions agree with TRBD1. The germline V gene encodes CDR1 MDHEN and CDR2 SYDVKM. The CDR3 runs to 14 residues. V trimming: 7 bases; J trimming: 4 bases; junction bases outside the gene matches: 8.

The chain combines TRBV9 with TRBJ1-1, with 7 bases lining up with TRBD1. Germline V gene data show CDR1 as SGDLS and CDR2 as YYNGEE. The CDR3 runs to 14 residues. V lost 3 bases, J lost 5 bases, and 7 bases stayed unmatched. The CDR3 loop is CASSEGGAGTEAFF. The CDR3 region has the DNA TGTGCCAGCAGCGAAGGGGGCGCGGGGACTGAAGCTTTCTTT. Full variable domain (remainder filled in from reference TRBV9 and TRBJ1-1): DSGVTQTPKHLITATGQRVTLRCSPRSGDLSVYWYQQSLDQGLQFLIQYYNGEERAKGNILERFSAQQFPDLHSELNLSSLELGDSALYFCASSEGGAGTEAFFGQGTRLTVV.

The chain couples TRBV28 to TRBJ2-7; D is perhaps TRBD2 (5 bases). The CDR3 runs to 14 residues. Trimming shortened V by 6 bases and J by 4 bases, and 16 bases separated the two germline ends. The germline V gene encodes CDR1 MDHEN and CDR2 SYDVKM. CDR3: CASSLTGLVYEQYF. CDR3 bases: TGTGCCAGCAGCTTAACCGGACTGGTGTACGAGCAGTACTTC.

The V call is TRBV3-1 (or the pseudogene TRBV3-2), the J call TRBJ2-7; D possibly corresponds to TRBD2 (6 bases). Per the germline V gene, CDR1 is LGHDT and CDR2 is YNNKEL (reference sequence). V was trimmed by 4 bases and J by 3 bases, leaving 16 bases between them. This CDR3 comprises 15 residues. CDR3 region: CASSPRMAGNYEQYF. CDR3 in DNA: TGTGCCAGCAGCCCCCGAATGGCGGGGAACTACGAGCAGTACTTC.

This chain connects TRBV29-1 to TRBJ2-7, with 7 bases that match TRBD1. Germline CDR1 reads SQVTM; CDR2 reads ANQGSEA. The CDR3 loop spans 12 amino acids. Unmatched junction bases numbered 9, after V lost 6 bases and J lost 7 bases. The CDR3 nucleotides are TGCAGCGTCGGGACAGACCTTAAGGAGCAGTACTTC. Translated: CSVGTDLKEQYF.

This sequence joins TRBV24-1 and TRBJ2-7; D might be TRBD2 (6 bases). The CDR3 loop spans 12 amino acids. Germline V lookup: CDR1 KGHDR, CDR2 SFDVKD. V lost 3 bases to trimming and J lost 7 bases, with 9 bases between them. CDR3 coding DNA: TGTGCCACCAGTGATCCCCGGGGGGAGCAGTACTTC. It translates to CATSDPRGEQYF.

This clone has just one count. The V call is TRBV10-3, the J call TRBJ1-1; D call uncertain. The V gene lost 0 bases and the J gene lost 5 bases, with 10 bases spanning the gap. Per the germline V gene, CDR1 is ENHRY and CDR2 is SYGVKD. The CDR3 runs 14 residues. The CDR3 spells CAISESYTGTEAFF. CDR3 in DNA: TGTGCCATCAGTGAGTCTTATACCGGGACTGAAGCTTTCTTT.

The J gene is TRBJ1-1, the V gene TRBV5-1; 7 bases fit TRBD1. The CDR3 loop spans 12 amino acids. The trim removed 0 bases at V and 12 bases at J, leaving 5 bases unmatched. CDR1 and CDR2 from the germline V gene are SGHRS and YFSETQ. The CDR3 sequence is CASSLVDRDSFF. CDR3 in DNA: TGCGCCAGCAGCTTGGTCGACAGGGACTCTTTCTTT. The full variable domain, in which reference TRBV5-1 and TRBJ1-1 provide the parts outside the CDR3, is KAGVTQTPRYLIKTRGQQVTLSCSPISGHRSVSWYQQTPGQGLQFLFEYFSETQRNKGNFPGRFSGRQFSNSRSEMNVSTLELGDSALYLCASSLVDRDSFFGQGTRLTVV.

This sequence joins TRBV7-2 and TRBJ2-3; 8 bases match TRBD1. The CDR3 runs 18 residues. Germline V CDR1 and CDR2: SGHTA, FQGNSA. The ends lost 3 bases at V and 2 bases at J; junction bases unmatched: 13. In nucleotides, the CDR3 is TGTGCCAGCAGCTTTGAAAGGTGGCGGACAGGGATCACAGATACGCAGTATTTT. It is translated as CASSFERWRTGITDTQYF.

The chain employs TRBV6-2 or TRBV6-3 and TRBJ2-3, with D possibly TRBD1 on 6 matching bases. This CDR3 comprises 16 residues. CDR1 MNHEY and CDR2 SVGEGT come from the germline V gene. V lost 5 bases and J lost 0, with 15 bases in between. The CDR3 region is CASSAGTSASTDTQYF. CDR3 sequence (DNA): TGTGCCAGCAGTGCCGGGACATCCGCTAGCACAGATACGCAGTATTTT.

In this sample, this clone turned up once. CDR3 protein: CASGLVVDRGYEQYF. The CDR3 DNA sequence: TGTGCTAGTGGTTTGGTTGTGGACAGGGGATACGAGCAGTACTTC. The genes are TRBV12-5 and TRBJ2-7; 9 nucleotides line up with TRBD1. The CDR3 extends over 15 amino acids. The germline V gene encodes CDR1 LGHNT and CDR2 FRNRAP. The V segment lost 0 bases and the J segment 4 bases; nucleotides outside the gene matches: 4. Complete variable domain (other parts from reference TRBV12-5 and TRBJ2-7): DARVTQTPRHKVTEMGQEVTMRCQPILGHNTVFWYRQTMMQGLELLAYFRNRAPLDDSGMPKDRFSAEMPDATLATLKIQPSEPRDSAVYFCASGLVVDRGYEQYFGPGTRLTVT.

This chain links TRBV6-6 with TRBJ2-7; no clear D. The CDR3 spans 13 residues. Germline V CDR1 and CDR2: MNHNY, SVGAGI (reference sequence). V dropped 7 bases and J dropped 2 bases, with 12 bases sitting between them. The CDR3 DNA sequence: TGTGCCAGCAACCTGGGCCCTACCTACGAGCAGTACTTC. Residues: CASNLGPTYEQYF.

The V call is TRBV24-1, the J call TRBJ1-5, with 12 bases lining up with TRBD1. Per the germline V gene, CDR1 is KGHDR and CDR2 is SFDVKD. V lost 7 bases to trimming and J lost 2 bases; unmatched junction nucleotides: 11. This CDR3 comprises 18 residues. This CDR3 reads CATSGTGGSYIGNQPQHF. CDR3 bases: TGTGCCACCAGCGGGACAGGGGGCTCGTATATCGGCAATCAGCCCCAGCATTTT.

This chain joins TRBV11-2 and TRBJ2-7, with D perhaps matching TRBD1 (7 bases). Between the trimmed V and J ends, which lost 1 base and 4 bases, there was a span of 20 bases. The CDR3 is 17 residues long. Per germline, CDR1 SGHAT and CDR2 FQNNGV. The CDR3 nucleotides read TGTGCCAGCAGCTTAGTTAAGCTACAGGGGAGGAGGTACGAGCAGTACTTC. Its protein is CASSLVKLQGRRYEQYF.

The chain joins TRBV6-5 to TRBJ2-7; possible D gene TRBD2, 6 bases. This CDR3 region has 15 residues. Germline CDR1 MNHEY, CDR2 SVGAGI. Between the trimmed V and J ends, which lost 0 bases and 7 bases, there was a span of 16 bases. The CDR3 here is CASSYSTGSSAEQYF. The CDR3 DNA reads as TGTGCCAGCAGTTACTCCACGGGGTCTAGCGCAGAGCAGTACTTC.

J is TRBJ2-1 and V is TRBV20-1; 9 bases match TRBD2. Germline CDR1 and CDR2: DFQATT and SNEGSKA (reference sequence). The V segment lost 3 bases and the J segment 7 bases; nucleotides outside the gene matches: 7. This CDR3 spans 14 amino acids. For the CDR3, the DNA is TGCAGTGCTAGTTACCTAGCGGGGACAAATGAGCAGTTCTTC. Amino acids: CSASYLAGTNEQFF.

The V call is TRBV6-5, the J call TRBJ2-7; 7 nucleotides line up with TRBD1. Germline V CDR1 and CDR2: MNHEY, SVGAGI. V gave up 5 bases and J gave up 6 bases; unmatched junction bases: 10. The CDR3 sequence is 14 residues long. As DNA, the CDR3 is TGTGCCAGCAGTCAAAATCAGGGGGTTCTCGAGCAGTACTTC. Residues: CASSQNQGVLEQYF.

This rearrangement joins TRBV28 to TRBJ1-3, with TRBD1 identical over 10 bases. The V gene end was trimmed by 0 bases and the J gene end by 0 bases; junction bases not matched to a gene: 8. CDR3 length: 19 amino acids. Germline CDR1 and CDR2: MDHEN and SYDVKM. The CDR3 reads CASSLWTGTGDSSGNTIYF. CDR3 coding DNA: TGTGCCAGCAGTTTATGGACCGGGACAGGGGACTCCTCTGGAAACACCATATATTTT.

The chain carries TRBV19 and TRBJ2-6; D perhaps matches TRBD1 (6 bases). Germline CDR1 reads LNHDA; CDR2 reads SQIVND (reference sequence). Trimming stripped 8 bases from V and 0 bases from J, with 32 bases between. The CDR3 contains 22 residues. CDR3 DNA: TGTGCCAGTGCTCCAGGGGTGTTTTTCCGTGGCGGCGTCGTCTCTGGGGCCAACGTCCTGACTTTC. Translated, it gives CASAPGVFFRGGVVSGANVLTF.

The chain is built from TRBV7-2 and TRBJ1-5; 7 bases are shared with TRBD1. Unmatched junction bases numbered 10, after V lost 5 bases and J lost 6 bases. CDR1 SGHTA and CDR2 FQGNSA come from the germline V gene. The CDR3 spans 15 residues. The CDR3 loop is CASSVIGTVLQPQHF. The CDR3 DNA sequence: TGTGCCAGCAGCGTCATTGGGACAGTCCTTCAGCCCCAGCATTTT.

The genes are TRBV7-3 and TRBJ2-3; 8 bases fit TRBD2. Germline V CDR1 and CDR2: SGHTA, FQGTGA. CDR3 length equals 15 residues. The V gene end was trimmed by 2 bases and the J gene end by 6 bases; junction bases not matched to a gene: 7. In DNA form, the CDR3 reads TGTGCCAGCAGCTTAGCGGGGGGCACACGTGATACGCAGTATTTT. It encodes CASSLAGGTRDTQYF.

This clone was observed once. The V and J genes are TRBV12-3 or TRBV12-4 and TRBJ2-1; 7 nucleotides match TRBD1. V was pared by 5 bases and J by 10 bases, with 8 bases of the junction left unmatched. This CDR3 has 13 amino acids. The CDR3 loop is CASSPQGRREQFF. The CDR3 DNA sequence: TGTGCCAGCAGTCCACAGGGGCGGAGGGAGCAGTTCTTC.

V gene TRBV23-1 combines with J gene TRBJ1-4; weak D call: TRBD1 (6 bases). TRBV23-1 belongs to the ORF category, with a function that is uncertain. V lost 2 bases, J lost 10 bases, and 17 bases lay in between. CDR3 length: 15 amino acids. This CDR3 is CASSQRGHGPRKLFF. The CDR3 nucleotides read TGCGCCAGCAGTCAACGGGGACACGGCCCCCGAAAACTGTTTTTT.

The chain recombines TRBV29-1 with TRBJ2-1; TRBD2 matches at 10 bases. There are 17 residues in the CDR3. Trimming cost V 2 bases and J 3 bases; bases outside gene matches: 10. Per germline, CDR1 SQVTM and CDR2 ANQGSEA. The CDR3 here is CSVEIVPSGSLYNEQFF. CDR3 sequence (DNA): TGCAGCGTTGAAATAGTGCCTAGCGGGAGCCTCTACAATGAGCAGTTCTTC.